The 14 T cell receptor beta chains in this list originate from one sample, sequenced in a study of blood T cell repertoires in COVID-19. Sequencing used immunoSEQ multiplex PCR; TCRdb keeps in-frame clones, though not all of them. Of some 77,000 clones listed, about 84% are singletons. Source material: peripheral blood. The receptors here all came from a woman aged 60-70 years with acute or convalescent COVID-19.

The rearrangement uses TRBV5-1 and TRBJ1-2; 8 bases are a match to TRBD1. V lost 2 bases and J lost 8; bases outside the gene matches: 8. Germline lookup yields CDR1 SGHRS and CDR2 YFSETQ. The CDR3 has 14 residues. CDR3 sequence (DNA): TGCGCCAGCAGCTTCTCCAGGGGGCCGGAAGGCTACACCTTC. Amino acids: CASSFSRGPEGYTF.

In regard to this clone: The junction does not match germline at one end; this may be a read error. The chain carries TRBV28 and TRBJ1-2; a possible D gene is TRBD1 (6 bases). There are 16 residues in the CDR3. In germline, CDR1 is MDHEN, CDR2 SYDVKM. The CDR3 coding sequence is TGTGCCAGCATTTTACACAGGGCAACTATTAACTATGGCTACACCTTC. Its translation is CASILHRATINYGYTF.

The table lists this clone with a few counts. In DNA, the CDR3 is TGTGCCAGCAGCCAGGGACAGCGCCGTAACTATGGCTACACCTTC. It codes for CASSQGQRRNYGYTF. The V call is TRBV5-5, the J call TRBJ1-2, with TRBD1 identical over 7 bases. The CDR3 consists of 15 residues. V trimming: 4 bases; J trimming: 1 base; junction bases outside the gene matches: 7. Germline V CDR1 and CDR2: SGHKS, YYEKEE (reference sequence).

The rearrangement uses TRBV9 and TRBJ2-2; 13 bases are shared with TRBD2. The V and J ends lost 3 bases and 4 bases, in that order; junction bases with no gene match: 3. CDR1 is SGDLS and CDR2 is YYNGEE in the germline V gene. There are 16 residues in the CDR3. This chain's CDR3 is CASSAGLAGVTGELFF. CDR3 nucleotide sequence: TGTGCCAGCAGCGCCGGACTAGCGGGAGTCACCGGGGAGCTGTTTTTT.

This clone has only one observation. J is TRBJ2-1 and V is TRBV6-1; 12 bases line up with TRBD2. Losses at the gene ends were 2 bases for V and 7 bases for J; bases not matched to a gene: 6. This CDR3 spans 16 amino acids. Germline V gives CDR1 MNHNS, CDR2 SASEGT. In DNA, the CDR3 is TGTGCCAGCAGTGAATCTAGACTAGCGGGAGAAAATGAGCAGTTCTTC. It translates to CASSESRLAGENEQFF.

The V and J genes are TRBV7-9 and TRBJ2-7, with 8 bases fitting TRBD1. V was pared by 2 bases and J by 2 bases, with 5 bases of the junction left unmatched. CDR1 is SEHNR, CDR2 FQNEAQ, per germline (reference sequence). This CDR3 is built from 15 residues. In nucleotides, the CDR3 is TGTGCCAGCAGCTTACAGGGGGCGACCACCTACGAGCAGTACTTC. Translating it yields CASSLQGATTYEQYF. Full variable domain (missing parts from reference TRBV7-9 and TRBJ2-7): DTGVSQNPRHKITKRGQNVTFRCDPISEHNRLYWYRQTLGQGPEFLTYFQNEAQLEKSRLLSDRFSAERPKGSFSTLEIQRTEQGDSAMYLCASSLQGATTYEQYFGPGTRLTVT.

There are a few counts of this clone. This rearrangement joins TRBV2 to TRBJ1-5; tentative D call: TRBD1 (6 bases). The CDR3 has 14 residues. CDR1 and CDR2 from the germline V gene are SNHLY and FYNNEI. The V and J ends lost 4 bases and 0 bases respectively, with 7 bases between them. CDR3 protein: CASSGTASNQPQHF. The CDR3 bases are TGTGCCAGCAGTGGGACAGCTAGCAATCAGCCCCAGCATTTT.

The chain links TRBV18 to TRBJ2-1; the match to TRBD2 covers 8 bases. This CDR3 is 19 amino acids long. After removal of 3 bases from V and 0 bases from J, the junction contained 13 bases not matched to a gene. From germline, CDR1 is KGHSH and CDR2 LQKENI. CDR3 sequence (DNA): TGTGCCAGCTCACCGCTCTCGGGAGGGACGATTAGCTCCTACAATGAGCAGTTCTTC. As protein: CASSPLSGGTISSYNEQFF.

V usage is TRBV5-6 and J usage is TRBJ2-7; 7 bases are shared with TRBD1. V shed 2 bases and J 7 bases; nucleotides not matched to a gene: 6. CDR3 length: 13 amino acids. CDR1 and CDR2 (germline): SGHDT, YYEEEE. CDR3 sequence (DNA): TGTGCCAGCAGCTTTGACAGGGCAAGAGAGCAGTACTTC. It translates to CASSFDRAREQYF.

The chain uses TRBV6-1 and TRBJ1-2; tentative D call: TRBD1 (6 bases). The CDR3 contains 19 residues. V was cut by 0 bases and J by 4 bases, with 24 bases left in between. Germline loops: CDR1 MNHNS, CDR2 SASEGT. The CDR3 sequence is CASSEARLRTNTGLYGYTF. The CDR3 nucleotides read TGTGCCAGCAGTGAAGCGCGTTTAAGGACCAATACAGGGCTCTATGGCTACACCTTC.

The chain recombines TRBV21-1 with TRBJ1-2; no check of the table's D call, TRBD1, against the DNA was made. TRBV21-1 is a pseudogene locus. This CDR3 comprises 22 residues. CDR3 loop: CASSKQGATGAFEGRTNYGYTF. The CDR3, as DNA: TGTGCCAGCAGCAAACAGGGAGCCACAGGGGCTTTTGAGGGCAGGACTAACTATGGCTACACCTTC.

V usage is TRBV5-6 and J usage is TRBJ2-5; 11 bases map to TRBD1. In germline, CDR1 is SGHDT, CDR2 YYEEEE. Trimming at V came to 4 bases and at J to 2 bases, leaving 4 bases not matched to a gene. This CDR3 comprises 15 residues. The CDR3 nucleotides are TGTGCCAGCAGCCAGGGACAGGGGGTACAAGAGACCCAGTACTTC. It translates to CASSQGQGVQETQYF.

The chain employs TRBV2 and TRBJ1-2; no reliable D call. The germline V gene encodes CDR1 SNHLY and CDR2 FYNNEI. V was trimmed by 6 bases and J by 3 bases, leaving 11 bases between them. This CDR3 comprises 13 residues. In DNA, the CDR3 is TGTGCCAGCAGGGCAACCGATGACTATGGCTACACCTTC. Its protein is CASRATDDYGYTF. Filled out from reference TRBV2 and TRBJ1-2, the complete variable domain reads EPEVTQTPSHQVTQMGQEVILRCVPISNHLYFYWYRQILGQKVEFLVSFYNNEISEKSEIFDDQFSVERPDGSNFTLKIRSTKLEDSAMYFCASRATDDYGYTFGSGTRLTVV.

The chain carries TRBV6-1 and TRBJ1-4, with D hard to call. This CDR3 is 14 amino acids long. Germline CDR1 MNHNS, CDR2 SASEGT. Trimming cost V 3 bases and J 8 bases, with 13 bases left between them. Here the CDR3 DNA reads TGTGCCAGCAGTGAGCGGGCTGCGATAGAAAAACTGTTTTTT. Translating it yields CASSERAAIEKLFF.